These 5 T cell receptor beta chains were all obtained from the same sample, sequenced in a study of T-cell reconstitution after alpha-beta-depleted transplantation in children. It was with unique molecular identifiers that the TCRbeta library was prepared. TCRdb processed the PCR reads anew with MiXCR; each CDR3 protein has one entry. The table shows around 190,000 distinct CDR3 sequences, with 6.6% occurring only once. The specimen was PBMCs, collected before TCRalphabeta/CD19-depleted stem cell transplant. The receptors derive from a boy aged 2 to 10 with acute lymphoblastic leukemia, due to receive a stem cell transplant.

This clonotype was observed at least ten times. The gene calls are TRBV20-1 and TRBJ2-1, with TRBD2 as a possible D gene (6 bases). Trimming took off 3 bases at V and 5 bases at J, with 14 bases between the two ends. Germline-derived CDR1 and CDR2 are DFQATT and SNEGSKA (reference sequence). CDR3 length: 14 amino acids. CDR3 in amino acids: CSARTRERNNEQFF. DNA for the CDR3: TGCAGTGCTAGGACCCGGGAGAGGAACAATGAGCAGTTCTTC.

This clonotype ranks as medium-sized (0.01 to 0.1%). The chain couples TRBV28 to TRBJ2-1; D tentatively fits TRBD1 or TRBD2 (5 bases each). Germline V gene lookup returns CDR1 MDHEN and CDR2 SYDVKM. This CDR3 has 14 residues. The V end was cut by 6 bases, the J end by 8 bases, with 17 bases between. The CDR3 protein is CASSLRERGHEQFF. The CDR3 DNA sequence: TGTGCCAGCAGCCTACGGGAAAGGGGCCATGAGCAGTTCTTC. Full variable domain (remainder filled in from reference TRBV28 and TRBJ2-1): DVKVTQSSRYLVKRTGEKVFLECVQDMDHENMFWYRQDPGLGLRLIYFSYDVKMKEKGDIPEGYSVSREKKERFSLILESASTNQTSMYLCASSLRERGHEQFFGPGTRLTVL.

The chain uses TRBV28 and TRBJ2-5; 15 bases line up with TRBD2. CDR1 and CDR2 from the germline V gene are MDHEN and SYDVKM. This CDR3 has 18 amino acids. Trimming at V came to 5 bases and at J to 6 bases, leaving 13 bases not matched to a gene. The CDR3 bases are TGTGCCAGCAGTGAAGGAAGGACTAGCGGGGGGGTCGCGAAGACCCAGTACTTC. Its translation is CASSEGRTSGGVAKTQYF.

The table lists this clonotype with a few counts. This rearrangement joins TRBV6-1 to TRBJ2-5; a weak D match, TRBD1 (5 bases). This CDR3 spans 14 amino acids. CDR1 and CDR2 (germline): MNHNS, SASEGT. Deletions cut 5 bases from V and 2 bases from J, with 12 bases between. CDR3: CASSPRRGQETQYF. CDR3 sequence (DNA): TGTGCCAGCAGTCCTCGTAGGGGACAAGAGACCCAGTACTTC.

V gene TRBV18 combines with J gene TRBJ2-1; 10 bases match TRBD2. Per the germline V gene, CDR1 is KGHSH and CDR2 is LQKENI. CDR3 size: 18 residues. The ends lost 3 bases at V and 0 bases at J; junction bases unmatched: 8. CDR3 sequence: CASSPQNLAGVSYNEQFF. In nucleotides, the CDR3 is TGTGCCAGCTCACCTCAAAATCTAGCGGGGGTCTCCTACAATGAGCAGTTCTTC.